This T cell receptor (beta chain) was captured in a study of OX40 agonist ivuxolimab in advanced cancers. Turning to the study itself: With ivuxolimab, an agonistic anti-OX40 (CD134) antibody, patients were treated. The study, taken as a whole, reports: Clonal expansion by week 6 occurred in CD4+ and CD8+ blood T cells (at 0.1 to 3.0 mg/kg).

This clone showed up just a few times. Its antigen is unknown. Repertoires were generated with immunoSEQ multiplex PCR, while TCRdb's copy carries only in-frame clones and drops some. This sample has 50,000 to 65,000 clones, with around 88% found just once. No patient had autoimmune disease or received systemic immunosuppression. CDR1 and CDR2 from the germline V gene are SGHTA and FQGNSA. This CDR3 comprises 16 residues. V trimming: 4 bases; J trimming: 4 bases; junction bases outside the gene matches: 10. This clonotype originated in an adult with an advanced solid tumor such as melanoma, head and neck, liver or kidney cancer. The chain couples TRBV7-2 to TRBJ1-5, with TRBD1 matching over 7 bases. Sample: CD4+ or CD8+ T cells sorted from blood, taken in a trial of the OX40 agonist ivuxolimab. CDR3: CASSSNRDSRNQPQHF. CDR3 in DNA: TGTGCCAGCAGCTCCAACCGGGACAGTCGTAATCAGCCCCAGCATTTT.